A selection of T cell receptor beta chains follows, all from one sample in a study of human T cells and chemical hapten exposure. TCRdb fed the RACE reads into MiXCR, producing one record per CDR3 protein. In the table there are roughly 53,000 distinct CDR3 sequences, approximately 9.9% of which are singletons. Sequenced here: whole blood, sampled in connection with sensitization to the hapten diphenylcyclopropenone (DPC). These receptors all stem from a middle-aged woman with alopecia areata. Some clones in this sample may be carry-over from other donors' samples. Each CDR3 is given with its conserved first and last residue. A D gene is named only where the DNA matches it firmly. The size entry is marked missing in some rows and otherwise reads once, few, many or a size class.

V gene	clone size	D gene	J gene	CDR3 protein	CDR3 DNA
TRBV28	many	TRBD1	TRBJ2-6	CASSPQGQGVNVLTF	TGTGCCAGCAGTCCCCAGGGACAGGGGGTCAACGTCCTGACTTTC
TRBV7-9	many	.	TRBJ2-7	CASSAQTGTNSEQYF	TGTGCCAGCAGCGCCCAAACCGGGACGAACTCCGAGCAGTACTTC
TRBV11-2	once	.	TRBJ2-3	CASSLGRLEWADTQYF	TGTGCCAGCAGCTTAGGGCGTTTGGAATGGGCAGATACGCAGTATTTT
TRBV4-3	.	.	TRBJ2-3	CASSQVGTDTQYF	TGCGCCAGCAGCCAAGTAGGGACAGATACGCAGTATTTT
TRBV29-1	few	TRBD1	TRBJ2-6	CSVEEWTGALSGANVLTF	TGCAGCGTTGAAGAGTGGACAGGGGCTCTCTCTGGGGCCAACGTCCTGACTTTC
TRBV11-1	.	TRBD1	TRBJ1-1	CASSRDRERNTEAFF	TGTGCCAGCAGCCGGGACAGGGAAAGGAACACTGAAGCTTTCTTT
TRBV18	few	TRBD1	TRBJ2-5	CASALAGGNQETQYF	TGTGCCAGCGCCCTTGCAGGGGGCAACCAAGAGACCCAGTACTTC
TRBV29-1	many	TRBD1	TRBJ1-2	CSVSTGGNYGYTF	TGCAGCGTTAGCACAGGGGGAAACTATGGCTACACCTTC
TRBV28	.	.	TRBJ2-7	CASSFRDAPYEQYF	TGTGCCAGCAGTTTCAGGGACGCTCCCTACGAGCAGTACTTC
TRBV6-6	.	TRBD1	TRBJ2-7	CASRDRDRVHEQYF	TGTGCCAGCAGGGACCGGGACAGGGTCCACGAGCAGTACTTC
TRBV3-1	many	.	TRBJ1-5	CASKIGWRQPQHF	TGTGCCAGCAAAATAGGGTGGCGGCAGCCCCAGCATTTT
TRBV18	many	.	TRBJ1-3	CASSPGAGVAGNTIYF	TGTGCCAGCTCACCAGGGGCCGGGGTCGCTGGAAACACCATATATTTT
TRBV5-6	few	TRBD1	TRBJ1-6	CASSFVTRDRAAAPLHF	TGTGCCAGCAGCTTTGTAACAAGGGACAGGGCCGCGGCGCCCCTCCACTTT
TRBV19	few	.	TRBJ2-5	CASSTTYQETQYF	TGTGCCAGTAGTACCACTTACCAAGAGACCCAGTACTTC
TRBV23-1	few	TRBD1	TRBJ1-5	CASSLRDRGPCSNQPQHF	TGCGCCAGCAGTCTCCGGGACAGGGGTCCCTGTAGCAATCAGCCCCAGCATTTT
TRBV20-1	few	.	TRBJ2-5	CSAMSTETQYF	TGCAGTGCTATGAGTACGGAGACCCAGTACTTC
TRBV10-3	many	.	TRBJ2-7	CAISTGTEQYF	TGTGCCATCAGCACAGGGACTGAGCAGTACTTC
TRBV9	many	.	TRBJ2-7	CAGPEGSYEQYF	TGTGCCGGACCCGAGGGCTCCTACGAGCAGTACTTC
TRBV18	few	.	TRBJ2-7	CASSPMPGRSSYEQYF	TGTGCCAGCTCACCAATGCCGGGACGCTCGTCCTACGAGCAGTACTTC
TRBV20-1	.	.	TRBJ2-1	CSARDLGGAGYNEQFF	TGCAGTGCTAGAGATCTAGGGGGAGCGGGATACAATGAGCAGTTCTTC
TRBV6-5	many	.	TRBJ1-6	CASSEQGNSPLHF	TGTGCCAGCAGTGAACAGGGAAATTCACCCCTCCACTTT
TRBV4-1	few	.	TRBJ2-5	CASSQEPGQPIQETQYF	TGCGCCAGCAGCCAAGAGCCCGGACAGCCTATCCAAGAGACCCAGTACTTC